Below, 18 T cell receptor beta chains from the same sample are listed, as sequenced in a study of blood T cell repertoires in COVID-19. Data came from immunoSEQ multiplex PCR; TCRdb stores just in-frame clones and leaves some out. The profile shows around 160,000 clones, around 84% of them singletons. Material: PBMCs or T cells enriched from blood (not recorded which). All receptors come from a woman in her 50s who had been exposed to COVID-19.

The V and J genes are TRBV2 and TRBJ1-5; a possible D gene is TRBD1 (6 bases). V lost 5 bases and J lost 3, with 14 bases in between. This CDR3 region has 15 residues. Germline V gene data show CDR1 as SNHLY and CDR2 as FYNNEI. CDR3: CASSRGWENNQPQHF. The CDR3 nucleotides read TGTGCCAGCAGTAGGGGGTGGGAAAACAATCAGCCCCAGCATTTT. The complete variable domain, with remaining parts taken from reference TRBV2 and TRBJ1-5, reads EPEVTQTPSHQVTQMGQEVILRCVPISNHLYFYWYRQILGQKVEFLVSFYNNEISEKSEIFDDQFSVERPDGSNFTLKIRSTKLEDSAMYFCASSRGWENNQPQHFGDGTRLSIL.

This clone was seen at least ten times. The sample contains more than one DNA sequence encoding this CDR3. The rearrangement joins TRBV12-3 or TRBV12-4 to TRBJ2-4; unclear D gene. Trimming shortened V by 6 bases and J by 0 bases, and 6 bases separated the two germline ends. This CDR3 is 13 amino acids long. The CDR3 sequence: CASRTGAKNIQYF. The CDR3 nucleotides are TGTGCCAGCAGGACGGGAGCCAAAAACATTCAGTACTTC.

The chain links TRBV5-1 to TRBJ2-4; D unclear. Trimming pared 0 bases from V and 6 bases from J, leaving 13 bases between. This CDR3 spans 15 amino acids. CDR1 and CDR2 from the germline V gene are SGHRS and YFSETQ. CDR3 protein: CASSLGSGVGNIQYF. The CDR3 bases are TGCGCCAGCAGCTTGGGTTCGGGTGTTGGAAACATTCAGTACTTC.

This chain links TRBV5-4 with TRBJ2-1, with D possibly matching TRBD2 (6 bases). V was trimmed by 4 bases and J by 1 base, leaving 18 bases between them. CDR1 is SGHNT, CDR2 YYREEE, per germline (reference sequence). The length of the CDR3 is 17 residues. The CDR3 nucleotides read TGTGCCAGCAGCCGGGAGAGGGACGTAGGGTCCTACAATGAGCAGTTCTTC. As protein: CASSRERDVGSYNEQFF.

The rearrangement uses TRBV2 and TRBJ1-1, with a tentative D call TRBD1 (5 bases). Germline V gene sequence: CDR1 SNHLY, CDR2 FYNNEI. This CDR3 has 17 amino acids. V lost 3 bases, J lost 3 bases, and 20 bases lay in between. CDR3 nucleotide sequence: TGTGCCAGCAGTGACGGAACACGGCCGCGGGGCTACACTGAAGCTTTCTTT. Translation gives CASSDGTRPRGYTEAFF. The full variable domain, rest sourced from reference TRBV2 and TRBJ1-1, is EPEVTQTPSHQVTQMGQEVILRCVPISNHLYFYWYRQILGQKVEFLVSFYNNEISEKSEIFDDQFSVERPDGSNFTLKIRSTKLEDSAMYFCASSDGTRPRGYTEAFFGQGTRLTVV.

This sequence joins TRBV19 and TRBJ2-1, with D hard to call. The CDR3 is 14 residues long. The V end was cut by 1 base, the J end by 8 bases, with 12 bases between. Germline values: CDR1 LNHDA, CDR2 SQIVND (reference sequence). The CDR3 region has the DNA TGTGCCAGTAGTATAGGGCAGGTATTCTATGAGCAGTTCTTC. This encodes CASSIGQVFYEQFF. Full variable domain (remainder filled in from reference TRBV19 and TRBJ2-1): DGGITQSPKYLFRKEGQNVTLSCEQNLNHDAMYWYRQDPGQGLRLIYYSQIVNDFQKGDIAEGYSVSREKKESFPLTVTSAQKNPTAFYLCASSIGQVFYEQFFGPGTRLTVL.

The chain couples TRBV24-1 to TRBJ2-1; 8 bases are shared with TRBD2. J lost 10 bases, V lost 2 bases, and 3 bases had no gene match. CDR3 size: 13 residues. Germline V gene sequence: CDR1 KGHDR, CDR2 SFDVKD. The CDR3 loop reads CATSDSWTSEQFF. The CDR3 coding sequence is TGTGCCACCAGTGATTCCTGGACTAGCGAGCAGTTCTTC.

The J gene is TRBJ2-1, the V gene TRBV18; D gene unclear. V was pared by 2 bases and J by 5 bases, with 13 bases between. This CDR3 contains 15 residues. The V gene's germline CDR1 is KGHSH and CDR2 LQKENI. The CDR3 nucleotides read TGTGCCAGCTCACCAATTCAACAGATCAACAATGAGCAGTTCTTC. Its translation: CASSPIQQINNEQFF.

This sequence joins TRBV9 and TRBJ2-3, with a weak D call TRBD2 (5 bases). Germline V gene lookup returns CDR1 SGDLS and CDR2 YYNGEE. This CDR3 is built from 15 residues. With 0 bases removed from V and 7 bases from J, the gap between germline ends came to 15 bases. The CDR3 region is CASSVGWTEGNTQYF. CDR3 in DNA: TGTGCCAGCAGCGTAGGATGGACCGAGGGTAATACGCAGTATTTT.

This chain's CDR3 is CASSFAGGTQETQYF. CDR3 in DNA: TGTGCCAGCAGCTTTGCGGGGGGGACCCAAGAGACCCAGTACTTC. The rearrangement uses TRBV7-3 and TRBJ2-5; 9 bases line up with TRBD2. V lost 3 bases, J lost 1 base, and 3 bases stayed unmatched. The CDR3 consists of 15 residues. Per the germline V gene, CDR1 is SGHTA and CDR2 is FQGTGA.

This chain connects TRBV7-8 to TRBJ1-5; no firm D call. This CDR3 has 16 residues. The ends were cut back, 0 bases at V and 2 bases at J, with 11 bases in the middle. Per germline, CDR1 SGHVS and CDR2 FQNEAQ. Here the CDR3 reads CASSLAALTGNQPQHF. In nucleotides, the CDR3 is TGTGCCAGCAGCTTAGCTGCTTTAACGGGCAATCAGCCCCAGCATTTT.

The CDR3 spells CASSPRTSGGAFNNEQFF. CDR3 DNA sequence: TGTGCCAGCAGCCCCCGGACTAGCGGGGGGGCTTTCAACAATGAGCAGTTCTTC. The chain joins TRBV4-2 to TRBJ2-1; 15 nucleotides align to TRBD2. V shed 4 bases, J shed 5 bases, and the junction held 9 bases outside the gene matches. The germline CDR1 and CDR2 sequences are LGHNA and YNFKEQ. This CDR3 comprises 18 residues.

The count of this clone is one. The chain carries TRBV6-5 and TRBJ2-5, with TRBD2 matching 10 bases. Trimming took 7 bases from V and 1 from J; bases not matched to a gene: 3. Germline lookup yields CDR1 MNHEY and CDR2 SVGAGI. The CDR3 runs 14 residues. The CDR3 DNA reads TGTGCCAGCACTCGGACTAGCGGCCAAGAGACCCAGTACTTC. It is translated as CASTRTSGQETQYF.

The V and J genes are TRBV11-3 and TRBJ2-7; TRBD1 is a possible D gene (5 bases). Per germline, CDR1 SGHNT and CDR2 YENEEA. This CDR3 comprises 10 residues. Trimming removed 4 bases at V and 11 bases at J, with 9 bases between. The CDR3 DNA reads as TGTGCCAGCAGCTGGCAGACAGAGTACTTC. Amino acids: CASSWQTEYF.

The chain recombines TRBV5-4 with TRBJ1-4; D might be TRBD1 (6 bases). The germline CDR1 and CDR2 sequences are SGHNT and YYREEE (reference sequence). CDR3 size: 18 residues. V lost 0 bases, J lost 8 bases, and 23 bases lay in between. The CDR3 loop reads CASSLAVTGRNLGEKLFF. CDR3 nucleotide sequence: TGTGCCAGCAGCTTGGCCGTGACAGGAAGGAACTTGGGCGAAAAACTGTTTTTT.

V and J are TRBV3-1 (or the pseudogene TRBV3-2) and TRBJ2-7; D gene ambiguous. The CDR3 has 12 amino acids. The germline V gene has CDR1 LGHDT and CDR2 YNNKEL (reference sequence). V was shortened by 4 bases and J by 4 bases, with 8 bases between the two germline ends. CDR3 sequence (DNA): TGTGCCAGCAGCCGCGTCAAGTACGAGCAGTACTTC. It specifies CASSRVKYEQYF.

This clone was seen a single time. Written as DNA, the CDR3 is TGTGCCAGCAGCTTAGCGGCAGGGAGGGACACTGAAGCTTTCTTT. Its translation is CASSLAAGRDTEAFF. This chain links TRBV7-8 with TRBJ1-1; D is possibly TRBD1 (5 bases). Germline values: CDR1 SGHVS, CDR2 FQNEAQ. The CDR3 is 15 amino acids. V was cut by 0 bases and J by 3 bases, with 11 bases left in between.

This chain joins TRBV19 and TRBJ1-2, with 12 bases aligning to TRBD1. The CDR3 sequence is 16 residues long. Trimming at V came to 1 base and at J to 4 bases, leaving 4 bases not matched to a gene. Germline V gene sequence: CDR1 LNHDA, CDR2 SQIVND (reference sequence). DNA for the CDR3: TGTGCCAGTAGTATAGGTGGGACAGGGGGCTCCTATGGCTACACCTTC. Its translation is CASSIGGTGGSYGYTF.